One sample yielded the 15 T cell receptor beta chains listed below, sequenced in a study of patients and donors after allogeneic stem cell transplantation (TCRdb year 2020). Libraries came from RT-PCR. TCRdb lists the instrument as NextSeq 550. TCRdb trimmed public reads at Q25 via fastp, called clones via MiXCR and kept in-frame beta chains. Every distinct CDR3 protein forms one entry, paired with its most common genes and DNA. For this sample there are about a million distinct CDR3 sequences; approximately 19% appear just once. The top ten clones comprise 5% to 6.5% of the sample. Sample: blood, either unsorted or a sorted T cell fraction (not recorded which). All receptors come from a human donor who was either an allogeneic HSCT recipient or a stem cell or donor lymphocyte infusion donor (not recorded which). It is not recorded whose cells these are; they may come from a transplant donor.

The sample holds a few counts of this clonotype. This rearrangement joins TRBV24-1 to TRBJ2-1; maybe TRBD2 (7 bases). The germline V gene encodes CDR1 KGHDR and CDR2 SFDVKD. The CDR3 is 17 amino acids. Between the trimmed V and J ends, which lost 5 bases and 10 bases, there was a span of 26 bases. The CDR3 region has the DNA TGTGCCACCAGTGGAGGGGGGGGTACCGACCTGGGGGTGGAGCAGTTCTTC. This encodes CATSGGGGTDLGVEQFF.

In its sample, this clonotype was seen a few times. The J gene is TRBJ2-1, the V gene TRBV5-1; TRBD2 aligns across 8 bases. The trim removed 4 bases at V and 10 bases at J, leaving 16 bases unmatched. CDR1 SGHRS and CDR2 YFSETQ come from the germline V gene. The CDR3 totals 16 residues. The CDR3 region is CASSGKTGTRVAEQFF. In DNA form, the CDR3 reads TGCGCCAGCAGCGGAAAGACCGGGACTAGAGTGGCGGAGCAGTTCTTC.

This clonotype was found a few times. The V call is TRBV20-1, the J call TRBJ1-1; weak D call: TRBD1 (5 bases). Trimming left V 5 bases short and J 7 bases short, with 14 bases between. Per germline, CDR1 DFQATT and CDR2 SNEGSKA (reference sequence). This CDR3 comprises 12 residues. CDR3 in DNA: TGCAGTGCTTGGGGGAACCAAGTTGAAGCTTTCTTT. Translating gives CSAWGNQVEAFF.

This clonotype turned up a few times. CDR3 loop: CSARETSAGLYEQYF. CDR3 DNA: TGCAGTGCTAGAGAGACTAGTGCAGGCCTCTACGAGCAGTACTTC. The V call is TRBV20-1, the J call TRBJ2-7, with D possibly TRBD2 on 6 matching bases. V was cut by 0 bases and J by 3 bases, with 15 bases left in between. CDR1 is DFQATT, CDR2 SNEGSKA, per germline (reference sequence). The CDR3 is 15 amino acids.

This clonotype came up a few times. The chain recombines TRBV6-2 or TRBV6-3 with TRBJ1-1; no clear D. Germline CDR1 reads MNHEY; CDR2 reads SVGEGT. This CDR3 spans 15 amino acids. Trimming pared 2 bases from V and 0 bases from J, leaving 10 bases between. The CDR3 sequence: CASSYGRRMNTEAFF. In DNA, the CDR3 is TGTGCCAGCAGTTACGGCCGACGGATGAACACTGAAGCTTTCTTT.

This clonotype was counted only a few times. The V gene is TRBV3-1, the J gene TRBJ2-1, with 10 bases fitting TRBD2. The CDR3 loop spans 19 amino acids. The V and J ends lost 2 bases and 3 bases, in that order; junction bases with no gene match: 13. Germline CDR1 is LGHDT and CDR2 is YNNKEL (reference sequence). This CDR3 is CASSQIPRTSGEIYNEQFF. In DNA, the CDR3 is TGTGCCAGCAGCCAAATCCCTCGGACTAGCGGAGAAATCTACAATGAGCAGTTCTTC.

This sequence joins TRBV6-5 and TRBJ2-1; 8 bases match TRBD2. CDR1 and CDR2 from the germline V gene are MNHEY and SVGAGI. V trimming: 4 bases; J trimming: 5 bases; junction bases outside the gene matches: 10. The CDR3 sequence is 16 residues long. The CDR3 loop reads CASSSFGGGANNEQFF. As DNA, the CDR3 is TGTGCCAGCAGTTCCTTCGGGGGGGGGGCGAACAATGAGCAGTTCTTC.

The chain couples TRBV12-3 or TRBV12-4 to TRBJ1-3; 8 bases are shared with TRBD1. The CDR3 length is 18 residues. The junction had 13 bases not matched to a gene; V was cut back by 6 bases and J by 0 bases. CDR3 amino acids: CASSPGQGRWSSGNTIYF. For the CDR3, the DNA is TGTGCCAGCAGCCCAGGACAGGGCCGTTGGAGCTCTGGAAACACCATATATTTT.

This clonotype has just a few counts. The chain employs TRBV11-3 and TRBJ2-3, with D hard to call. The germline V gene encodes CDR1 SGHNT and CDR2 YENEEA. The CDR3 has 14 residues. V was pared by 1 base and J by 3 bases, with 8 bases between. CDR3 residues: CASSLAVATDTQYF. CDR3 coding DNA: TGTGCCAGCAGCTTAGCGGTGGCGACAGATACGCAGTATTTT.

The chain carries TRBV6-1 and TRBJ2-7; no definite D call. CDR3 length: 15 residues. Germline CDR1 and CDR2: MNHNS and SASEGT. V was pared by 5 bases and J by 3 bases, with 17 bases between. The CDR3 region has the DNA TGTGCCAGCAGTCCGCTTCTGGTCGGCCTCTACGAGCAGTACTTC. Translating it yields CASSPLLVGLYEQYF.

Only a few counts were recorded for this clonotype. The rearrangement joins TRBV4-3 to TRBJ1-2, with D perhaps matching TRBD1 (6 bases). Germline CDR1 reads LGHNA; CDR2 reads YSLEER. V lost 3 bases and J 8 bases, leaving 16 bases between the germline ends. CDR3 length equals 14 residues. CDR3 DNA sequence: TGCGCCAGCAGCCAGGCGGGAGGGGGGCGAGGCTACACCTTC. Its translation is CASSQAGGGRGYTF.

The gene calls are TRBV18 and TRBJ2-6; D remains ambiguous. V was trimmed by 3 bases and J by 7 bases, leaving 13 bases between them. The CDR3 length is 15 residues. In germline, CDR1 is KGHSH, CDR2 LQKENI. The CDR3 loop is CASSPEGPKANVLTF. The DNA of the CDR3 is TGTGCCAGCTCACCGGAAGGGCCAAAAGCCAACGTCCTGACTTTC.

The V gene is TRBV7-8, the J gene TRBJ2-3, with 10 nucleotides matching TRBD1. Losses at the gene ends were 3 bases for V and 1 base for J; bases not matched to a gene: 4. The CDR3 totals 16 residues. Germline CDR1 and CDR2: SGHVS and FQNEAQ. Here the CDR3 DNA reads TGTGCCAGCAGCTTGAGGGGGACAGGGGGCACAGATACGCAGTATTTT. Translation gives CASSLRGTGGTDTQYF.

V and J are TRBV30 and TRBJ1-1, with D possibly TRBD1 on 6 matching bases. The germline V gene has CDR1 GTSNPN and CDR2 SVGIG (reference sequence). V dropped 6 bases and J dropped 4 bases, with 12 bases sitting between them. CDR3 length: 12 amino acids. CDR3 amino acids: CACKTGPTEAFF. Written as DNA, the CDR3 is TGTGCCTGCAAAACAGGGCCCACTGAAGCTTTCTTT.

The V and J genes are TRBV4-1 and TRBJ1-4; unclear D gene. Trimming left V 0 bases short and J 0 bases short, with 17 bases between. The length of the CDR3 is 19 residues. Germline lookup yields CDR1 MGHRA and CDR2 YSYEKL. The CDR3 here is CASSQELERASATNEKLFF. In DNA form, the CDR3 reads TGCGCCAGCAGCCAAGAGCTTGAAAGGGCATCCGCAACTAATGAAAAACTGTTTTTT.